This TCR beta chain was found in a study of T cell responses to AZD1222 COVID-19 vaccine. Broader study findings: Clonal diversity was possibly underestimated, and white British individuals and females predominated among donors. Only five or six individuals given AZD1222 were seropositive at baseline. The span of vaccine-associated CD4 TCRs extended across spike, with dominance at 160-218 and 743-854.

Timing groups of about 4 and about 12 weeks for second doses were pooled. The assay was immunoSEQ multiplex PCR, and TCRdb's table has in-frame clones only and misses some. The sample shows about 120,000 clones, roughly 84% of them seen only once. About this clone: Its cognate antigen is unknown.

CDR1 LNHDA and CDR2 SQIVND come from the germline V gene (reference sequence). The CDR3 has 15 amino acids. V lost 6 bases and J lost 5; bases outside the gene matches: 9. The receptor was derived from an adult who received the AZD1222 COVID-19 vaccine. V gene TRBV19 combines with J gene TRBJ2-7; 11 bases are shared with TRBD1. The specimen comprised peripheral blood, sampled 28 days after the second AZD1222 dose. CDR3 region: CASSDKGQGVDEQYF. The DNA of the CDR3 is TGTGCCAGTAGCGATAAGGGACAGGGGGTGGACGAGCAGTACTTC.